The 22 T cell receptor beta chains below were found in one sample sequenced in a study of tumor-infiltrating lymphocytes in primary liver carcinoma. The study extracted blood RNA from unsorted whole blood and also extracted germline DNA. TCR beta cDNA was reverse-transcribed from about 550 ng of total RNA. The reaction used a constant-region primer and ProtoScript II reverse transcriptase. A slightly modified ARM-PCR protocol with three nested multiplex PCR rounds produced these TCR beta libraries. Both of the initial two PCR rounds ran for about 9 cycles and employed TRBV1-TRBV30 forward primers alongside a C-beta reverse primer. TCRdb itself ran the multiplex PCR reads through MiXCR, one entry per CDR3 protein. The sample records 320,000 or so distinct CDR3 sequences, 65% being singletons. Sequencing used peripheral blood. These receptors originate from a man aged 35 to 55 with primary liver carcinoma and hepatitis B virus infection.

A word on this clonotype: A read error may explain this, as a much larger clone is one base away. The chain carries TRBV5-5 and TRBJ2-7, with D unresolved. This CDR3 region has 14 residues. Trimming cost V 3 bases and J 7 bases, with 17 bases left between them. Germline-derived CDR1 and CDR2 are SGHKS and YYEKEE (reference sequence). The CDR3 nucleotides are TGTGCCAGCAGCTCAGGCATCTCACAACGGGAGCAGTACTTC. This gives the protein CASSSGISQREQYF.

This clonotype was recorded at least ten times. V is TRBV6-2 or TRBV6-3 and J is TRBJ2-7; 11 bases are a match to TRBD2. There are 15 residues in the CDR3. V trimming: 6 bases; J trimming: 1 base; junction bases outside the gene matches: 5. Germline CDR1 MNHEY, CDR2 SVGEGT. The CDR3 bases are TGTGCCAGCAGAGCGACTAGCGGGACTTCCTACGAGCAGTACTTC. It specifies CASRATSGTSYEQYF.

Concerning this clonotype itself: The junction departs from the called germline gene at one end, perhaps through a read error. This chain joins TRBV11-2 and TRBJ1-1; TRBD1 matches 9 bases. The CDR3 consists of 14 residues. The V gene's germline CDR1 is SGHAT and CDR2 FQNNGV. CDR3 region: CVSSYGQGYTEAFF. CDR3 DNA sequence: TGTGTCAGCAGTTATGGACAGGGGTACACTGAAGCTTTCTTT.

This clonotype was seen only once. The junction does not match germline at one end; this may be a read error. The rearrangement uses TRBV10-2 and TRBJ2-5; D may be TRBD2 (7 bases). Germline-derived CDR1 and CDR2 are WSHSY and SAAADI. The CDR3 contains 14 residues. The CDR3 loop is CTSARTGGEETQYF. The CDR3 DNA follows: TGCACCAGCGCCCGGACGGGGGGCGAAGAGACCCAGTACTTC.

The CDR3 DNA reads TGTGCCAGCAGTTCGTGGGGGGGGGAAGAGACCCAGTACTTC. Translating it yields CASSSWGGEETQYF. This rearrangement joins TRBV12-3 or TRBV12-4 to TRBJ2-5; TRBD2 matches at 7 bases. V was pared by 4 bases and J by 3 bases, with 5 bases of the junction left unmatched. This CDR3 has 14 residues.

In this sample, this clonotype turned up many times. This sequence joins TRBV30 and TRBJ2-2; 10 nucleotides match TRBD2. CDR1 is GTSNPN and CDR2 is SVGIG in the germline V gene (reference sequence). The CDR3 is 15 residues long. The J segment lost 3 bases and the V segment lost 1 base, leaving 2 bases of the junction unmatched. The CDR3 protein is CAWSAGLADTGELFF. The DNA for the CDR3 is TGTGCCTGGAGTGCTGGACTAGCGGACACCGGGGAGCTGTTTTTT. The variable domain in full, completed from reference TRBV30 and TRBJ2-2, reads SQTIHQWPATLVQPVGSPLSLECTVEGTSNPNLYWYRQAAGRGLQLLFYSVGIGQISSEVPQNLSASRPQDRQFILSSKKLLLSDSGFYLCAWSAGLADTGELFFGEGSRLTVL.

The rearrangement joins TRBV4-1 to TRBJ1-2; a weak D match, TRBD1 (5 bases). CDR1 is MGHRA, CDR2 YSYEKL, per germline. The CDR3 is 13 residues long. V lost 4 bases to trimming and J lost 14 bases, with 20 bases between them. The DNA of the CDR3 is TGCGCCAGCAGCCCCAACCCGGGGCGGACCTTTACCTTC. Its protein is CASSPNPGRTFTF.

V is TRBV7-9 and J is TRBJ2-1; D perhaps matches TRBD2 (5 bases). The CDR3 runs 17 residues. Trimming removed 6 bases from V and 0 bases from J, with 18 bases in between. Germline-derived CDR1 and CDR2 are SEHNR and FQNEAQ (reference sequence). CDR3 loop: CASRVDASRSSYNEQFF. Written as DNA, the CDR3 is TGTGCCAGCAGAGTGGATGCTAGCCGGAGCTCCTACAATGAGCAGTTCTTC.

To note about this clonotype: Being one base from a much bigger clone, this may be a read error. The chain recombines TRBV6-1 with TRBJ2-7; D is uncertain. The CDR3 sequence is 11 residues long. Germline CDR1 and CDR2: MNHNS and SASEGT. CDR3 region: CTSSEGNEQYF. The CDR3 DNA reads TGTACCAGCAGTGAAGGGAACGAGCAGTACTTC.

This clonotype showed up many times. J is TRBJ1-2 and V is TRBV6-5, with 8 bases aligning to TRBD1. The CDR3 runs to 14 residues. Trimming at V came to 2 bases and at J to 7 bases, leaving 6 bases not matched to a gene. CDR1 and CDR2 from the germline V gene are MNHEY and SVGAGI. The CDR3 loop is CASSYGAGGSGYTF. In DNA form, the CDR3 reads TGTGCCAGCAGTTACGGGGCAGGGGGCTCTGGCTACACCTTC.

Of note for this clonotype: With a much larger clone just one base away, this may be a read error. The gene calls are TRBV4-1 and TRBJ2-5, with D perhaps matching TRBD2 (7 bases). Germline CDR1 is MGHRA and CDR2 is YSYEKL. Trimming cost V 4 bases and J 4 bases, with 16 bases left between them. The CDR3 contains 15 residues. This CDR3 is CASSLAQGGGETQYF. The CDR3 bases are TGCGCCAGCAGCCTTGCACAGGGAGGGGGAGAGACCCAGTACTTC.

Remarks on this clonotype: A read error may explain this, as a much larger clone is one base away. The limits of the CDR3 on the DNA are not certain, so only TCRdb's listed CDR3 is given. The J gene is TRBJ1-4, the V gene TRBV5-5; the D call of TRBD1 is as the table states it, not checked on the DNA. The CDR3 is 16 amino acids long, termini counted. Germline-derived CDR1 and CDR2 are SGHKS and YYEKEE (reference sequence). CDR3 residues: CASSLFWGQGNEKLLF.

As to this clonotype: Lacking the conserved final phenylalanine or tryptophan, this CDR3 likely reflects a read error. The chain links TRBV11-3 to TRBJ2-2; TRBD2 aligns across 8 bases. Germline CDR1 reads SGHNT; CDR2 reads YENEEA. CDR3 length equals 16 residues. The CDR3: CASSPGGGRNIGELFI. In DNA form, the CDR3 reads TGTGCCAGCAGCCCCGGGGGGGGCCGGAACATCGGGGAGCTGTTTATT.

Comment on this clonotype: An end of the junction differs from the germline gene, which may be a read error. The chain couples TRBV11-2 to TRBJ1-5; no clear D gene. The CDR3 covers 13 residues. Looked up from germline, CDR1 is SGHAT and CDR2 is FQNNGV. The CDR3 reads CASNLSDYQPQHF. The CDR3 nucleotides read TGTGCCAGCAACTTAAGCGATTACCAGCCCCAGCATTTT.

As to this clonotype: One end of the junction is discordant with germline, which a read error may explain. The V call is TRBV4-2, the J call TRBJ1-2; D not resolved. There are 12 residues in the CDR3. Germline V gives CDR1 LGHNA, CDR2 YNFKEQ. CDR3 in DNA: TGCGCCAGCAGCCAAGAATCAAGCGACTACACCTTC. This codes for CASSQESSDYTF.

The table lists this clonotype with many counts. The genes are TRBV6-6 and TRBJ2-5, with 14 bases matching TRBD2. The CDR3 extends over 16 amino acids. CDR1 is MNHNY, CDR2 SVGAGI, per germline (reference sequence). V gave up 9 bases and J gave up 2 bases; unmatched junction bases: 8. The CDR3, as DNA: TGTGCCAGACCCTTGGGACTAGCGGGAGTTCAAGAGACCCAGTACTTC. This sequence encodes CARPLGLAGVQETQYF.

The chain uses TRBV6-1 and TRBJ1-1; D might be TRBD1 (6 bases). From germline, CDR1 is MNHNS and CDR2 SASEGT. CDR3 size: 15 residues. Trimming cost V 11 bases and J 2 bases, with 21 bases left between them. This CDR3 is CAGTLTLGGNTEAFF. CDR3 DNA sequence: TGTGCCGGCACCCTCACTCTCGGGGGCAACACTGAAGCTTTCTTT.

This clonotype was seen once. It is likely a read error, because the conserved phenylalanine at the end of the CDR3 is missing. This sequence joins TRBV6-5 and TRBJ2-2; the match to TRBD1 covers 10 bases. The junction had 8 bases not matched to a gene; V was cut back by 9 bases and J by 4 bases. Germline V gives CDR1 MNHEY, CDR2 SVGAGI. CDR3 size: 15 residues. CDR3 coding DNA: TGTGCCAGGAGTGACAGGGGGCTGAGCACCGGGGAGCTGTTTTCT. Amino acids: CARSDRGLSTGELFS.

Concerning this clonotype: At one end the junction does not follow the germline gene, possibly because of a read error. This CDR3 is CASSVSHGWNEQSF. CDR3 sequence (DNA): TGTGCCAGCAGTGTTAGTCACGGGTGGAATGAGCAGTCCTTC. This sequence joins TRBV6-1 and TRBJ2-1; D call uncertain. Germline values: CDR1 MNHNS, CDR2 SASEGT. CDR3 length equals 14 residues.

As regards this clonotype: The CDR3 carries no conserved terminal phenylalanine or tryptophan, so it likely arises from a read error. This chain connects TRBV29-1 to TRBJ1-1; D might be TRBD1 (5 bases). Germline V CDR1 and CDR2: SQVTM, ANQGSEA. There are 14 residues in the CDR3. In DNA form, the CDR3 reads TGCAGCGTTGGATCGACAGATATGAACACTGGAGCTTTCTTG. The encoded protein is CSVGSTDMNTGAFL.

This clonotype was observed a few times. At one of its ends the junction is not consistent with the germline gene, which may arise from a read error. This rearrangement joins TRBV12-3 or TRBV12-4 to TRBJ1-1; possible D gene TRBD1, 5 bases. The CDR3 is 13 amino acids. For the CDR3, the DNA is TGTACCAGCAGTTCGGCGGCAGGGATTGAAGCTTTCTTT. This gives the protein CTSSSAAGIEAFF.

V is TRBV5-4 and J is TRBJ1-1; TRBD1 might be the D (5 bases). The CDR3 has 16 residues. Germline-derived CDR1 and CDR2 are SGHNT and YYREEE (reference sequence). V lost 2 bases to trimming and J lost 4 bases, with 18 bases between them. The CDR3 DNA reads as TGTGCCAGCAGCTTAGGGGACGGACGGAGGGGCACTGAAGCTTTCTTT. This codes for CASSLGDGRRGTEAFF.